This T cell receptor beta chain was captured by sequencing in a study of T-cell reconstitution after alpha-beta-depleted transplantation in children. Findings and limits, study-wide: Newly produced T cells mostly accounted for T-cell counts and diversity one year post-transplant.

This clonotype was counted at least ten times. Its matching antigen is unknown. V was clipped by 0 bases and J by 3 bases; unmatched bases: 5. The length of the CDR3 is 16 residues. Germline assignment: CDR1 SGHRS and CDR2 YFSETQ. The library targeted TCRbeta and was prepared with unique molecular identifiers. TCRdb passed the PCR reads through MiXCR, listing each CDR3 protein once. The sample lists some 350,000 distinct CDR3 sequences; around 16% were seen once. The J gene is TRBJ2-1, the V gene TRBV5-1; TRBD2 agrees at 8 bases. The TCR sequence derives from a male patient aged 2 to 9 who had a stem cell transplant for acute lymphoblastic leukemia, so the T cells may come from the graft donor. The input for sequencing was PBMCs, mostly from graft donor cells, taken 360 days after TCRalphabeta/CD19-depleted stem cell transplant. The CDR3 DNA follows: TGCGCCAGCAGCTTGGCCCAGCGGGAGAACTACAATGAGCAGTTCTTC. Translation: CASSLAQRENYNEQFF.